The source of this T cell receptor (beta chain) is a study of T cell responses to AZD1222 COVID-19 vaccine. In the study overall: Second-dose intervals near 4 or 12 weeks were combined. Whole-study findings and limits: As reported, nearly half of all spike-specific TCRs target variant regions that are unmutated. Compared with day 0, the breadth and depth of the Spike-specific TCR repertoire rose significantly after two doses of AZD1222.

The V gene's germline CDR1 is SGHTA and CDR2 FQGNSA. Trimming cost V 5 bases and J 2 bases, with 21 bases left between them. This CDR3 contains 17 residues. This table comes from immunoSEQ multiplex PCR, and its TCRdb copy is limited to in-frame clones, with some not included. The table shows some 130,000 clones, with 70% to 90% occurring only once. On this clone: Its specificity is not known.

This receptor was identified in an adult in good health. This chain connects TRBV7-2 to TRBJ1-2; no definite D call. The source material was peripheral blood, sampled on day 0 of AZD1222 vaccination. The CDR3: CASSIRRAGWKNYGYTF. Written as DNA, the CDR3 is TGTGCCAGCAGCATTCGGCGAGCGGGATGGAAGAACTATGGCTACACCTTC.